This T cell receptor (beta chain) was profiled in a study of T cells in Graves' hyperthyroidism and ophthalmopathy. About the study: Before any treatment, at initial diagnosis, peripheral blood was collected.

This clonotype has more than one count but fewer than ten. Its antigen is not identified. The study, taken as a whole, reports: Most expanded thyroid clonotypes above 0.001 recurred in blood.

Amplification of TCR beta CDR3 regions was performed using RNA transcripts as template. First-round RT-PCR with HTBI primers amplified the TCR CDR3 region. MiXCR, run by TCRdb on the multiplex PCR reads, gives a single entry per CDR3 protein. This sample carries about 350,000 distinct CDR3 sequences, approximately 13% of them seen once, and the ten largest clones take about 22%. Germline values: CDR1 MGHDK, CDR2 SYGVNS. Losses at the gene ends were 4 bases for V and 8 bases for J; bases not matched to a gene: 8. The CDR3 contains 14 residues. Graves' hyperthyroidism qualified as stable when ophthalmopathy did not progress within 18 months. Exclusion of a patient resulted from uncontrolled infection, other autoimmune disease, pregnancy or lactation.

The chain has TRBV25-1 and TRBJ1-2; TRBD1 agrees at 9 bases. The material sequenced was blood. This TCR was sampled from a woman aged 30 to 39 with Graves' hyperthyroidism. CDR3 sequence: CASSVTGGGHGYTF. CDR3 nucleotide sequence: TGTGCCAGCAGTGTTACAGGGGGCGGACACGGCTACACCTTC.